One and the same sample provided the 5 T cell receptor beta chains below, sequenced in a study of T cells in localized non-small cell lung cancer. Libraries were prepared by immunoSEQ multiplex PCR; TCRdb keeps only in-frame clonotypes and omits some of them. The sample records roughly 53,000 clones, over 80% being singletons. Source: peripheral blood mononuclear cells, taken before any cancer treatment. These receptors were taken from a man between 35 and 75 years old with stage III lung adenocarcinoma.

The rearrangement links TRBV2 to TRBJ2-1; perhaps TRBD2 as D (5 bases). Germline assignment: CDR1 SNHLY and CDR2 FYNNEI. This CDR3 comprises 15 residues. V was pared by 2 bases and J by 0 bases, with 8 bases between. The CDR3 sequence: CASSERGNSYNEQFF. The CDR3 coding sequence is TGTGCCAGCAGTGAAAGAGGGAACTCCTACAATGAGCAGTTCTTC.

This clone was counted between two and nine times. The chain uses TRBV9 and TRBJ2-1, with D possibly matching TRBD2 (6 bases). Between the trimmed V and J ends, which lost 3 bases and 5 bases, there was a span of 18 bases. This CDR3 region has 16 residues. CDR1 is SGDLS and CDR2 is YYNGEE in the germline V gene. CDR3 DNA: TGTGCCAGCAGCGGCATGGGAGGAAATACCCACAATGAGCAGTTCTTC. Translation: CASSGMGGNTHNEQFF.

The chain uses TRBV27 and TRBJ2-2, with TRBD2 matching over 7 bases. J gave up 6 bases and V 2 bases, and 6 bases lay outside the gene matches. CDR3 length equals 15 residues. Germline loops: CDR1 MNHEY, CDR2 SMNVEV (reference sequence). The CDR3 is CASSLTLLASGELFF. CDR3 sequence (DNA): TGTGCCAGCAGTTTAACCTTACTAGCGTCCGGGGAGCTGTTTTTT.

The V call is TRBV5-1, the J call TRBJ2-2; tentative D call: TRBD1 (6 bases). Trimming took 2 bases from V and 5 from J, leaving 13 bases between them. This CDR3 has 15 residues. Germline V gene lookup returns CDR1 SGHRS and CDR2 YFSETQ. For the CDR3, the DNA is TGCGCCAGCAGCTTTTTAGGACAGCCTACCGGGGAGCTGTTTTTT. Translating gives CASSFLGQPTGELFF.

A single count supports this clone. The CDR3 is CASGAGQQSNEQFF. The CDR3 DNA reads TGTGCCAGTGGAGCGGGACAGCAATCCAATGAGCAGTTCTTC. The chain couples TRBV7-3 to TRBJ2-1, with D possibly being TRBD1 or TRBD2 (7 bases each). Germline CDR1 and CDR2: SGHTA and FQGTGA. This CDR3 is built from 14 residues. Between the trimmed V and J ends, which lost 9 bases and 6 bases, there was a span of 18 bases.